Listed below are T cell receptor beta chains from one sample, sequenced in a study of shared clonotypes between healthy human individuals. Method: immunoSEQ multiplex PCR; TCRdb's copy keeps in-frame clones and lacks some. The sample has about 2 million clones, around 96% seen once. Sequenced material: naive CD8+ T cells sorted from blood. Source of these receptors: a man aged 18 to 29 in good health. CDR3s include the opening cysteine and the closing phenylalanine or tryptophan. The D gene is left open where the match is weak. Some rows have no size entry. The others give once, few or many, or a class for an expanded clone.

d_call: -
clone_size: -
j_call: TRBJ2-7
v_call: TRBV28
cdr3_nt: TGTGCCAGCAGTTTACCCCCCTCGACAGGTTCCTACGAGCAGTACTTC
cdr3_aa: CASSLPPSTGSYEQYF

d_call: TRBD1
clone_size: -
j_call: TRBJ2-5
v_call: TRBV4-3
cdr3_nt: TGCGCCAGCAGCTACGGGACAGGGGGCGCAGAGACCCAGTACTTC
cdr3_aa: CASSYGTGGAETQYF

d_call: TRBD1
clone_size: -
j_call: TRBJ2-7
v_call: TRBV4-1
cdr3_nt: TGCGCCAGCAGCCAAGTACAGGGGGCGCGGGACGAGCAGTACTTC
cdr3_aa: CASSQVQGARDEQYF

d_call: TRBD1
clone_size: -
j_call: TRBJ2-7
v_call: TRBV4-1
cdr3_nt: TGCGCCAGCAGCCAAGGGGATGGACAGGGGCCACGCTCCTACGAGCAGTACTTC
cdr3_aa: CASSQGDGQGPRSYEQYF

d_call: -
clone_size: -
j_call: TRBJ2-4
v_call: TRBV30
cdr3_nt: TGTGCCTGGAGTGTTGATGGAAACATTCAGTACTTC
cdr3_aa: CAWSVDGNIQYF

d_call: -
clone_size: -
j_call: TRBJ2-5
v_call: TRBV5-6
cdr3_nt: TGTGCCAGCAGCTTGGCCGGGGGAGAGACCCAGTACTTC
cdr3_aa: CASSLAGGETQYF

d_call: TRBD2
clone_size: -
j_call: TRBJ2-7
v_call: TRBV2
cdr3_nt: TGTGCCAGCAGTGGGGATAGCGGGAGAACCACCCACGAGCAGTACTTC
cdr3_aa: CASSGDSGRTTHEQYF

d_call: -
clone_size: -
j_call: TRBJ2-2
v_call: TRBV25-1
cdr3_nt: TGTGCCAGCACCCCCCTGGGCACCGGGGAGCTGTTTTTT
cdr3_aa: CASTPLGTGELFF

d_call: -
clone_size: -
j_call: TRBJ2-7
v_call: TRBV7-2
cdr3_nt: TGTGCCAGCAGCTTGCACCCCGACAACTACGAGCAGTACTTC
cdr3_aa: CASSLHPDNYEQYF

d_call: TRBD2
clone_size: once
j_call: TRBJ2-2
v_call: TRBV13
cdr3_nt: TGTGCCAGCAGCTCCGACGCCGGGACTAGCGGGAGGGCCGGATGGGCCGGGGAGCTGTTTTTT
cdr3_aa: CASSSDAGTSGRAGWAGELFF

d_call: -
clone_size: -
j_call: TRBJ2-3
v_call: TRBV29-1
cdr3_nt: TGCAGCGTTGAAGGTGGGGAAGCCCCACTCCAGTATTTT
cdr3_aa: CSVEGGEAPLQYF

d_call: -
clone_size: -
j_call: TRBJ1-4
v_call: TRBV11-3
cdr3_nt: TGTGCCAGCAGCCGCGGTGGGGAATACGAGGCAACTAATGAAAAACTGTTTTTT
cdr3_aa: CASSRGGEYEATNEKLFF

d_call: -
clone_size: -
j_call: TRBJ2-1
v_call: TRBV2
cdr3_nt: TGTGCCAGCAGTGAAGCAAGAGAAGGGAAGAATGAGCAGTTCTTC
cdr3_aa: CASSEAREGKNEQFF

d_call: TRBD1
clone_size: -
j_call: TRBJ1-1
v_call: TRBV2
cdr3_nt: TGTGCCAGCAGCGCGACAGGGGGATCGGAAGCTTTCTTT
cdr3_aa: CASSATGGSEAFF

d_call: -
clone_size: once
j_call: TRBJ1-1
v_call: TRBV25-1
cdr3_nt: TGTGCCAGCAGCCCCCCCGAGGAGAACACTGAAGCTTTCTTT
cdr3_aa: CASSPPEENTEAFF

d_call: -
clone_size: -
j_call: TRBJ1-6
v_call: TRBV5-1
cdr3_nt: TGCGCCAGCAGCCTCTATAATTCACCCCTCCACTTT
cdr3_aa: CASSLYNSPLHF

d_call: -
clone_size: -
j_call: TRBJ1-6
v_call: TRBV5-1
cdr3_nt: TGCGCCAGCAGCTTGGTAGAGGGCTCACCCCTCCACTTT
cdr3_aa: CASSLVEGSPLHF

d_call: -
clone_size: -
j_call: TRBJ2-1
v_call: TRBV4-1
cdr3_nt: TGCGCCAGCAGCCAAGGTGGGCGTAATGAGCAGTTCTTC
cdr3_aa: CASSQGGRNEQFF

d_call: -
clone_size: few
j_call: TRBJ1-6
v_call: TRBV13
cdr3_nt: TGTGCCAGCAGCTTAGGAGGGCCGAATTCACCCCTCCACTTT
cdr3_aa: CASSLGGPNSPLHF

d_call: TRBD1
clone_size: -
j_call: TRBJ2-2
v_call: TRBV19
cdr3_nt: TGTGCCAGTCGCCGGGACAGGGACACCGGGGAGCTGTTTTTT
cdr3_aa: CASRRDRDTGELFF

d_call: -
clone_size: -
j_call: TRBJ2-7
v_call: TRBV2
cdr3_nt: TGTGCCAGCAGGCGCCCGGACTCCTACGAGCAGTACTTC
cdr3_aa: CASRRPDSYEQYF

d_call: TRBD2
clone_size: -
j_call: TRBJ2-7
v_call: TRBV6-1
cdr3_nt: TGTGCCAGCAAAACGGGGGGAATCTACGAGCAGTACTTC
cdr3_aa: CASKTGGIYEQYF

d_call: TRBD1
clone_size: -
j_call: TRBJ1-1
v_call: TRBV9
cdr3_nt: TGTGCCAGCAGCGCGGGGACAGGGGACACTGAAGCTTTCTTT
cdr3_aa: CASSAGTGDTEAFF

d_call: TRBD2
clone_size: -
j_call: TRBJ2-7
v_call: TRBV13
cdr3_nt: TGTGCCAGCAGCTTAGGGGATAGCGGGGGGGCCTTGTACGAGCAGTACTTC
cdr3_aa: CASSLGDSGGALYEQYF

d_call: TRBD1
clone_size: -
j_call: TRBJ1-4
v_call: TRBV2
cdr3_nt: TGTGCCAGCAGGGAGACAGGGGGCGATGAAAAACTGTTTTTT
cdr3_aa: CASRETGGDEKLFF

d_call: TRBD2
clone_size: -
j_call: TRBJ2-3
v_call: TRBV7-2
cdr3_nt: TGTGCCAGCAGCTTACTAGCGGGAGGGAGAGATACGCAGTATTTT
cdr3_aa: CASSLLAGGRDTQYF

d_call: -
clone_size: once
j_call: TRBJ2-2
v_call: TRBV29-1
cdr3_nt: TGCAGCGTTGCAGGGTGGGACACCGGGGAGCTGTTTTTT
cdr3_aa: CSVAGWDTGELFF

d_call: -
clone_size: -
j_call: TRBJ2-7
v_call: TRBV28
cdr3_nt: TGTGCCAGCAGTTTCCAGGAATCCTACGAGCAGTACTTC
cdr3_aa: CASSFQESYEQYF

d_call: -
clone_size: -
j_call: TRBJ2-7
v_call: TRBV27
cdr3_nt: TGTGCCAGCAGTTCAGGAAAAGGAGCCTACTCCTACGAGCAGTACTTC
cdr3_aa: CASSSGKGAYSYEQYF

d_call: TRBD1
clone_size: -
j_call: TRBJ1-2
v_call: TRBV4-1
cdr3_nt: TGCGCCAGCAGCCAAGAACGACAGGGAGGCTATGGCTACACCTTC
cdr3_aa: CASSQERQGGYGYTF

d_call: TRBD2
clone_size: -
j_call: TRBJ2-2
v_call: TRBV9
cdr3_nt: TGTGCCAGCAGCCCCCGACTAGCGGGAGAGACCGGGGAGCTGTTTTTT
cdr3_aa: CASSPRLAGETGELFF

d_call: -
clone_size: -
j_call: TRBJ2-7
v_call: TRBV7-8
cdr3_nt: TGTGCCAGCAGCTTAGGCTCTCGCGGCCACGAGCAGTACTTC
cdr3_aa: CASSLGSRGHEQYF

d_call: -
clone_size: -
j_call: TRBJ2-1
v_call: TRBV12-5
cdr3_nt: TGTGCTAGTGGTTTTCCTTTGGCGGATGAGCAGTTCTTC
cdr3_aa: CASGFPLADEQFF

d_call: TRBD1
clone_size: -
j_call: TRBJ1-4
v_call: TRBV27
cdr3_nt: TGTGCCAGCACCCGGACAGGGGCGGGTGAAAAACTGTTTTTT
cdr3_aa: CASTRTGAGEKLFF

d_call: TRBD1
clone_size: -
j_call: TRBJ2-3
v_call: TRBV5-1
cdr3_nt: TGCGCCAGCAGCATAGGACAGGGAGACGATACGCAGTATTTT
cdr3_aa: CASSIGQGDDTQYF

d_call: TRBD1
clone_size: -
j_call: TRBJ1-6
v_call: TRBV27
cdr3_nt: TGTGCCAGCAGCCGAGACCGGGACAGGGGTAATTCACCCCTCCACTTT
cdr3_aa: CASSRDRDRGNSPLHF

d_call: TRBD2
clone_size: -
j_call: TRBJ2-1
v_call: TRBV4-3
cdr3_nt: TGCGCCAGCAGCCTGGAAACTCCCGGACTAGCGGACTACAATGAGCAGTTCTTC
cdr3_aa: CASSLETPGLADYNEQFF

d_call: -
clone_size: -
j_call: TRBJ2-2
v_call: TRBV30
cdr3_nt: TGTGCCTGGAGTGGATCCGGGGAGCTGTTTTTT
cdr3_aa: CAWSGSGELFF

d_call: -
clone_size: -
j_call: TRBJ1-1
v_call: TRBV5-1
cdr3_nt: TGCGCCAGCAGCTACTCAAGGGTGGAACCGTTAAACACTGAAGCTTTCTTT
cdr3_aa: CASSYSRVEPLNTEAFF

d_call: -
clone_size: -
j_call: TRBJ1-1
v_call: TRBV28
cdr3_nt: TGTGCCAGCAGTTTCTCCCCAGGCGACGCCGGGGACACTGAAGCTTTCTTT
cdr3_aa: CASSFSPGDAGDTEAFF

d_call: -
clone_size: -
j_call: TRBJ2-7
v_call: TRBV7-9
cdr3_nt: TGTGCCAGCAGCTTAGGTAACGGGGAATTCTACGAGCAGTACTTC
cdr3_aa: CASSLGNGEFYEQYF

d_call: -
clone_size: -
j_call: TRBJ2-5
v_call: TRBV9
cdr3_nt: TGTGCCAGCAGCGCCTTTCCAGGGGACCAAGAGACCCAGTACTTC
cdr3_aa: CASSAFPGDQETQYF

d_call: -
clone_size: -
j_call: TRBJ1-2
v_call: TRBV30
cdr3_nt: TGTGCCTGGACCTTTTTTTCAGGCGGGGTGGCTGGCTACACCTTC
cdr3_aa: CAWTFFSGGVAGYTF

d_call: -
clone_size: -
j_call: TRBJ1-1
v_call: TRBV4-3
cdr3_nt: TGCGCCAGCAGCCACCCCTCGGGGGGTAACACTGAAGCTTTCTTT
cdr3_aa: CASSHPSGGNTEAFF

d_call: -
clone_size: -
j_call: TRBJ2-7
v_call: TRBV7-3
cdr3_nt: TGTGCCAGCAGCTTGGACGGTTTGGGGGAGCAGTACTTC
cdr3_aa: CASSLDGLGEQYF

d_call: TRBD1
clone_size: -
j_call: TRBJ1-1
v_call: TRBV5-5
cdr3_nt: TGTGCCAGCAGCTTAAGGGGGCAGGACACTGAAGCTTTCTTT
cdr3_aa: CASSLRGQDTEAFF

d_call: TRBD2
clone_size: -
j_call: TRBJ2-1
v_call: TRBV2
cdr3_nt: TGTGCCAGCAGTGTAGTTCTAGCGGCCTACAATGAGCAGTTCTTC
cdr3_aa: CASSVVLAAYNEQFF

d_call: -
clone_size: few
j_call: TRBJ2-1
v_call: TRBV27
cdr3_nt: TGTGCCAGCAGTTTAGGGGTGAGCAATGAGCAGTTCTTC
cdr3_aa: CASSLGVSNEQFF

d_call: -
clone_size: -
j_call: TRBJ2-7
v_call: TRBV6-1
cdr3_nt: TGTGCCAGCAGTGAAGCCCCTGGGGAGTTCCTATGGGACGAGCAGTACTTC
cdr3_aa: CASSEAPGEFLWDEQYF

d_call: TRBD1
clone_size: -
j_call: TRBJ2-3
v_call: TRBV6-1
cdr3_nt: TGTGCCAGCAGCCGCGGACAGGATGGGACAGATACGCAGTATTTT
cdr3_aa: CASSRGQDGTDTQYF

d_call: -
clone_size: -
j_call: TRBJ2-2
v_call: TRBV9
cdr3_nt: TGTGCCAGCAGCGTAGTTGGGAACACCGGGGAGCTGTTTTTT
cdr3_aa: CASSVVGNTGELFF

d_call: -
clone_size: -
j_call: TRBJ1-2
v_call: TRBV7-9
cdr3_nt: TGTGCCAGCAGCTCCCCGGGCCTCCCCCAAGGCTACACCTTC
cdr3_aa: CASSSPGLPQGYTF

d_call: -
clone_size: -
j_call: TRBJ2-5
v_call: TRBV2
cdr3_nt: TGTGCCAGCAGTACCGGGACGGGAGATGGACCTTGGGAGACCCAGTACTTC
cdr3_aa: CASSTGTGDGPWETQYF

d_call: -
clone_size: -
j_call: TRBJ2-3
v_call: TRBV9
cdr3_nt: TGTGCCAGCAGCGTGGGCAGCGAGAGCGCCGCAGATACGCAGTATTTT
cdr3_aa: CASSVGSESAADTQYF

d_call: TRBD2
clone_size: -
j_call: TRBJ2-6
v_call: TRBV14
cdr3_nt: TGTGCCAGCAGCCAAGAAGGGAGGGCTGCTGGGGCCAACGTCCTGACTTTC
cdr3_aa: CASSQEGRAAGANVLTF

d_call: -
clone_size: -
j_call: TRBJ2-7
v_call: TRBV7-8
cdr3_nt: TGTGCCAGCAGCATTACAGAGAGCTCCTACGAGCAGTACTTC
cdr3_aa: CASSITESSYEQYF

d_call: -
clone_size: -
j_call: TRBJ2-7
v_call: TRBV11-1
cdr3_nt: TGTGCCAGCAGCTTAGGGCAGGTCTCCTACGAGCAGTACTTC
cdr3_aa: CASSLGQVSYEQYF